Below are 30 T cell receptor beta chains sequenced from a single sample in a study of T cell responses to AZD1222 COVID-19 vaccine. Only in-frame clones appear in the TCRdb table, and some are missing; sequencing was by immunoSEQ multiplex PCR. The data hold about 120,000 clones, with roughly nine tenths observed a single time. This specimen consisted of peripheral blood, obtained 28 days after the second AZD1222 dose. The receptors here all came from an adult who received the AZD1222 COVID-19 vaccine.

The chain is built from TRBV7-9 and TRBJ2-1; weak D call: TRBD1 (6 bases). Trimming shortened V by 2 bases and J by 7 bases, and 18 bases separated the two germline ends. Looked up from germline, CDR1 is SEHNR and CDR2 is FQNEAQ (reference sequence). The CDR3 sequence is 16 residues long. CDR3 amino acids: CASSLLPGKGENEQFF. The CDR3 DNA follows: TGTGCCAGCAGCTTACTCCCAGGGAAGGGGGAAAATGAGCAGTTCTTC.

A single count supports this clone. The chain combines TRBV30 with TRBJ2-7; 7 bases are a match to TRBD2. The CDR3 runs to 14 residues. V lost 4 bases, J lost 1 base, and 7 bases stayed unmatched. From germline, CDR1 is GTSNPN and CDR2 SVGIG (reference sequence). This CDR3 is CAWTGSGRSYEQYF. The CDR3 DNA reads TGTGCCTGGACTGGTAGCGGGCGATCCTACGAGCAGTACTTC.

This chain uses TRBV28 with TRBJ2-7; D uncertain. The germline gives CDR1 MDHEN, CDR2 SYDVKM. CDR3 length equals 10 residues. Deletions cut 6 bases from V and 4 bases from J, with 4 bases between. This CDR3 is CASSRYEQYF. CDR3 coding DNA: TGTGCCAGCAGCCGTTACGAGCAGTACTTC.

Note on this clone: One end of the junction fails to match germline, which may point to a read error. The chain carries TRBV12-3 or TRBV12-4 and TRBJ1-2, with TRBD1 matching over 7 bases. CDR3 length: 13 amino acids. The CDR3 region is CASSLGQDYGYTF. The CDR3, as DNA: TGTGCCAGCAGCTTAGGACAGGACTATGGCTACACCTTC.

The count of this clone is one. The chain recombines TRBV18 with TRBJ1-6; D is possibly TRBD1 (5 bases). This CDR3 has 16 residues. Trimming cost V 9 bases and J 5 bases, with 20 bases left between them. In germline, CDR1 is KGHSH, CDR2 LQKENI. CDR3 region: CASTLAGGDDNSPLHF. CDR3 in DNA: TGTGCCAGTACTCTCGCGGGGGGTGATGATAATTCACCCCTCCACTTT. Looking up the rest from reference TRBV18 and TRBJ1-6 gives the full variable domain: NAGVMQNPRHLVRRRGQEARLRCSPMKGHSHVYWYRQLPEEGLKFMVYLQKENIIDESGMPKERFSAEFPKEGPSILRIQQVVRGDSAAYFCASTLAGGDDNSPLHFGNGTRLTVT.

DNA of the CDR3: TGTGCCAGTAGTATAGACGCAGCAATCGGTGGGGCCAACGTCCTGACTTTC. It yields the protein CASSIDAAIGGANVLTF. V usage is TRBV19 and J usage is TRBJ2-6; D remains unclear. V shed 0 bases and J shed 3 bases, with 12 bases lying between them. Germline assignment: CDR1 LNHDA and CDR2 SQIVND (reference sequence). The CDR3 length is 17 residues. Full variable domain (remainder filled in from reference TRBV19 and TRBJ2-6): DGGITQSPKYLFRKEGQNVTLSCEQNLNHDAMYWYRQDPGQGLRLIYYSQIVNDFQKGDIAEGYSVSREKKESFPLTVTSAQKNPTAFYLCASSIDAAIGGANVLTFGAGSRLTVL.

This clone showed up just a few times. In DNA, the CDR3 is TGTGCCAGCAGCTTGTATGGGAGTCAGCCCCAGCATTTT. This codes for CASSLYGSQPQHF. V and J are TRBV5-4 and TRBJ1-5; no clear D. The CDR3 is made up of 13 amino acids. The V end lost 1 base, the J end lost 6 bases, and 8 bases lay between the germline ends. Germline-derived CDR1 and CDR2 are SGHNT and YYREEE (reference sequence).

The chain combines TRBV7-6 with TRBJ2-3, with 7 bases lining up with TRBD1. The CDR3 is 15 residues long. Germline trimming cut 7 bases from V and 0 bases from J; bases unmatched to any gene: 7. Germline loops: CDR1 SGHVS, CDR2 FNYEAQ. DNA of the CDR3: TGTGCCAGCACCCCGGGACAGTTTAGCACAGATACGCAGTATTTT. Translation: CASTPGQFSTDTQYF.

Remarks on this clone: An end of the junction differs from the germline gene, which may be a read error. The chain couples TRBV7-7 to TRBJ2-3, with 7 bases matching TRBD1. This CDR3 has 15 residues. Per germline, CDR1 SSHAT and CDR2 FNYEAQ (reference sequence). The CDR3 bases are TGTGCTAGCAGCTTACTAGGGGGCGGCACAGATACGCAGTATTTT. Translating gives CASSLLGGGTDTQYF.

Only a few counts were recorded for this clone. The gene calls are TRBV6-4 and TRBJ2-1; a possible D gene is TRBD2 (6 bases). This CDR3 is built from 13 residues. Between the trimmed V and J ends, which lost 5 bases and 8 bases, there was a span of 13 bases. The germline V gene has CDR1 MRHNA and CDR2 SNTAGT. The CDR3 DNA reads as TGTGCCAGCAGTAGCGGGTCGGAAGATGAGCAGTTCTTC. It encodes CASSSGSEDEQFF.

The chain recombines TRBV10-2 with TRBJ2-3, with D possibly being TRBD2 (6 bases). This CDR3 spans 15 amino acids. The V end was cut by 3 bases, the J end by 3 bases, with 13 bases between. Looked up from germline, CDR1 is WSHSY and CDR2 is SAAADI. CDR3 sequence reads: CASSEWLARTDTQYF. In nucleotides, the CDR3 is TGCGCCAGCAGTGAATGGCTAGCGCGTACAGATACGCAGTATTTT.

V is TRBV11-2 and J is TRBJ2-1; D is uncertain. The CDR3 covers 16 residues. V was shortened by 1 base and J by 2 bases, with 12 bases between the two germline ends. CDR1 is SGHAT and CDR2 is FQNNGV in the germline V gene. DNA of the CDR3: TGTGCCAGCAGCTTAGCCTTGACTGAGCCCTACAATGAGCAGTTCTTC. Protein: CASSLALTEPYNEQFF.

The chain links TRBV13 to TRBJ2-7; tentatively, D is TRBD2 (5 bases). The CDR3 contains 15 residues. Per the germline V gene, CDR1 is PRHDT and CDR2 is FYEKMQ (reference sequence). V shed 0 bases and J shed 2 bases, with 11 bases lying between them. The CDR3 is CASSLGEGLTYEQYF. As DNA, the CDR3 is TGTGCCAGCAGCTTAGGAGAGGGTCTGACCTACGAGCAGTACTTC.

This chain links TRBV6-5 with TRBJ1-1, with D possibly being TRBD1 (5 bases). The CDR3 consists of 13 residues. V lost 6 bases and J lost 4, with 12 bases in between. CDR1 is MNHEY and CDR2 is SVGAGI in the germline V gene. CDR3 DNA sequence: TGTGCCAGCAGGGATGTTGGGGGCACTGAAGCTTTCTTT. Translating gives CASRDVGGTEAFF.

The V gene is TRBV19, the J gene TRBJ1-2; D is perhaps TRBD1 (6 bases). V was cut by 7 bases and J by 3 bases, with 21 bases left in between. Germline V gene lookup returns CDR1 LNHDA and CDR2 SQIVND (reference sequence). CDR3 length: 16 residues. The CDR3 region is CASTKGGFGSDYGYTF. The CDR3 DNA sequence: TGTGCCAGTACCAAGGGGGGGTTCGGTTCGGACTATGGCTACACCTTC.

The chain joins TRBV4-2 to TRBJ1-6; no reliable D call. Trimming took 0 bases from V and 6 from J, leaving 6 bases between them. The CDR3 covers 14 residues. Looked up from germline, CDR1 is LGHNA and CDR2 is YNFKEQ. The CDR3 loop is CASSQETSNSPLHF. The DNA for the CDR3 is TGTGCCAGCAGCCAAGAAACTAGTAATTCACCCCTCCACTTT.

The J gene is TRBJ2-1, the V gene TRBV28; D ambiguous. CDR3 size: 13 residues. CDR1 and CDR2 from the germline V gene are MDHEN and SYDVKM. Trimming shortened V by 6 bases and J by 5 bases, and 11 bases separated the two germline ends. CDR3 bases: TGTGCCAGCAGCGACCTCGTAAACAATGAGCAGTTCTTC. Amino acid sequence: CASSDLVNNEQFF.

A few counts support this clone. The rearrangement joins TRBV3-1 (or the pseudogene TRBV3-2) to TRBJ2-1; D is possibly TRBD2 (6 bases). Trimming cost V 0 bases and J 6 bases, with 15 bases left between them. The length of the CDR3 is 16 residues. CDR1 LGHDT and CDR2 YNNKEL come from the germline V gene (reference sequence). The CDR3 is CASSQDPGETVNEQFF. The DNA of the CDR3 is TGTGCCAGCAGCCAAGATCCGGGGGAGACGGTCAATGAGCAGTTCTTC.

The CDR3 nucleotides read TGTGCCAGCAGTTTTAGGGTTACGAGGGGTGGGTACTCTGGGGCCAACGTCCTGACTTTC. Protein: CASSFRVTRGGYSGANVLTF. The genes are TRBV27 and TRBJ2-6; TRBD1 or TRBD2 may be the D gene (5 bases each). The length of the CDR3 is 20 residues. V lost 3 bases and J lost 0, with 21 bases in between. Germline V gene sequence: CDR1 MNHEY, CDR2 SMNVEV (reference sequence).

This rearrangement joins TRBV6-4 to TRBJ2-1; 11 bases fit TRBD2. V lost 2 bases, J lost 10 bases, and 7 bases stayed unmatched. The germline V gene has CDR1 MRHNA and CDR2 SNTAGT. The CDR3 sequence is 15 residues long. The chain's CDR3 is CASSDGGLAAKEQFF. DNA of the CDR3: TGTGCCAGCAGTGACGGGGGACTAGCGGCCAAGGAGCAGTTCTTC.

The table lists this clone with a count of one. The V call is TRBV11-2, the J call TRBJ1-1; no clear D gene. There are 12 residues in the CDR3. Germline V gives CDR1 SGHAT, CDR2 FQNNGV. Between the trimmed V and J ends, which lost 4 bases and 8 bases, there was a span of 11 bases. CDR3 sequence reads: CASSSGKPEAFF. CDR3 sequence (DNA): TGTGCCAGCAGCTCCGGAAAACCCGAAGCTTTCTTT.

The rearrangement links TRBV15 to TRBJ2-6; D ambiguous. The V and J ends lost 5 bases and 3 bases respectively, with 23 bases between them. The CDR3 covers 19 residues. CDR1 is LNHNV, CDR2 YYDKDF, per germline (reference sequence). The CDR3, as DNA: TGTGCCACCAGCGGAAGAACTAATTTGGCGCCCGATGGGGCCAACGTCCTGACTTTC. Translating gives CATSGRTNLAPDGANVLTF.

The chain joins TRBV11-2 to TRBJ2-5; TRBD2 matches 8 bases. Germline-derived CDR1 and CDR2 are SGHAT and FQNNGV. The CDR3 is made up of 18 amino acids. V gave up 0 bases and J gave up 4 bases; unmatched junction bases: 13. The CDR3 loop reads CASSLDHRSSGGGETQYF. CDR3 nucleotide sequence: TGTGCCAGCAGCTTAGATCATAGATCCTCGGGAGGGGGAGAGACCCAGTACTTC.

The chain carries TRBV3-1 (or the pseudogene TRBV3-2) and TRBJ2-1; 11 bases align to TRBD1. Germline-derived CDR1 and CDR2 are LGHDT and YNNKEL (reference sequence). The CDR3 is 14 residues long. V was clipped by 2 bases and J by 12 bases; unmatched bases: 6. CDR3: CASSQWTGGAGQFF. The CDR3 region has the DNA TGTGCCAGCAGCCAATGGACAGGGGGCGCCGGGCAGTTCTTC.

The J gene is TRBJ2-3, the V gene TRBV10-3, with 7 bases that match TRBD2. The J segment lost 2 bases and the V segment lost 7 bases, leaving 9 bases of the junction unmatched. This CDR3 comprises 15 residues. Per germline, CDR1 ENHRY and CDR2 SYGVKD. In DNA, the CDR3 is TGTGCCATCATGGAACCGGGACTAAACACAGATACGCAGTATTTT. As protein: CAIMEPGLNTDTQYF.

The chain is built from TRBV7-3 and TRBJ2-2, with 10 bases aligning to TRBD2. The germline CDR1 and CDR2 sequences are SGHTA and FQGTGA. CDR3 size: 19 residues. The trim removed 1 base at V and 1 base at J, leaving 9 bases unmatched. CDR3: CASSLNSLAGAGNTGELFF. Written as DNA, the CDR3 is TGTGCCAGCAGCTTAAATTCTCTAGCGGGAGCTGGGAACACCGGGGAGCTGTTTTTT.

This clone was detected only once. The CDR3 bases are TGTGCCAGCAGCCCGGGGGAGGGGACAGAAAAACTGTTTTTT. As protein: CASSPGEGTEKLFF. This rearrangement joins TRBV5-4 to TRBJ1-4, with D possibly matching TRBD1 (6 bases). The CDR3 spans 14 residues. Deletions cut 4 bases from V and 8 bases from J, with 15 bases between. CDR1 SGHNT and CDR2 YYREEE come from the germline V gene (reference sequence).

J is TRBJ1-4 and V is TRBV7-6, with 9 bases matching TRBD1. The germline CDR1 and CDR2 sequences are SGHVS and FNYEAQ. Trimming cost V 0 bases and J 4 bases; bases outside gene matches: 6. CDR3 size: 17 residues. The chain's CDR3 is CASSLAGQGLFNEKLFF. The CDR3 DNA reads TGTGCCAGCAGCTTAGCGGGACAGGGCCTCTTTAATGAAAAACTGTTTTTT.

This clone was recorded once. V gene TRBV7-3 combines with J gene TRBJ1-1; 7 nucleotides agree with TRBD1. J gave up 1 base and V 5 bases, and 1 base lay outside the gene matches. Per germline, CDR1 SGHTA and CDR2 FQGTGA. The CDR3 has 13 amino acids. The CDR3 spells CASSPGGNTEAFF. For the CDR3, the DNA is TGTGCCAGCAGCCCAGGGGGGAACACTGAAGCTTTCTTT.

V is TRBV11-3 and J is TRBJ2-2; D uncertain. Germline V gene lookup returns CDR1 SGHNT and CDR2 YENEEA. V was pared by 2 bases and J by 6 bases, with 7 bases between. The CDR3 length is 13 residues. In DNA, the CDR3 is TGTGCCAGCAGCTTACCCGACTCCGGGGAGCTGTTTTTT. Protein product: CASSLPDSGELFF.